The next 17 T cell receptor beta chains were all read from a single sample in a study of cytomegalovirus exposure and HLA in healthy donors. Primers included in the PCR were 60 Vbeta and 13 Jbeta primers. Measured with immunoSEQ multiplex PCR; TCRdb has only the in-frame clones, and not every one. Counted here are 100,000 to 140,000 clones, around 77% occurring once; the ten biggest clones make up approximately 4.2%. The sample comprised PBMCs. Source of these receptors: a male donor in good health and CMV-seronegative.

This clone has more than one count but fewer than ten. The gene calls are TRBV5-8 and TRBJ1-3, with D uncertain. This CDR3 region has 14 residues. Deletions cut 2 bases from V and 2 bases from J, with 8 bases between. Germline V gene lookup returns CDR1 SGHTS and CDR2 YDEGEE. CDR3 nucleotides: TGTGCCAGCAGCTTAGAGGGAACTGGAAACACCATATATTTT. It is translated as CASSLEGTGNTIYF. The entire variable domain, with the rest obtained from reference TRBV5-8 and TRBJ1-3, is as follows: EAGVTQSPTHLIKTRGQQATLRCSPISGHTSVYWYQQALGLGLQFLLWYDEGEERNRGNFPPRFSGRQFPNYSSELNVNALELEDSALYLCASSLEGTGNTIYFGEGSWLTVV.

The genes are TRBV9 and TRBJ2-1; TRBD2 aligns across 9 bases. With 4 bases clipped from V and 4 bases from J, the junction kept 6 bases outside the gene matches. This CDR3 spans 15 amino acids. CDR1 is SGDLS and CDR2 is YYNGEE in the germline V gene. As DNA, the CDR3 is TGTGCCAGCAGCCCGGGGGGACTAGCTTACAATGAGCAGTTCTTC. Residues: CASSPGGLAYNEQFF.

The CDR3 spells CASGQGANTGELFF. The CDR3 DNA sequence: TGCGCCAGCGGACAGGGCGCGAACACCGGGGAGCTGTTTTTT. The chain joins TRBV5-1 to TRBJ2-2; the match to TRBD1 covers 8 bases. V lost 7 bases and J lost 0; bases outside the gene matches: 2. There are 14 residues in the CDR3. Germline CDR1 and CDR2: SGHRS and YFSETQ. Based on the CDR3 plus reference TRBV5-1 and TRBJ2-2, the full variable domain is KAGVTQTPRYLIKTRGQQVTLSCSPISGHRSVSWYQQTPGQGLQFLFEYFSETQRNKGNFPGRFSGRQFSNSRSEMNVSTLELGDSALYLCASGQGANTGELFFGEGSRLTVL.

The genes are TRBV30 and TRBJ2-1; tentative D call: TRBD2 (5 bases). V lost 3 bases to trimming and J lost 8 bases, with 17 bases between them. This CDR3 comprises 14 residues. CDR1 and CDR2 (germline): GTSNPN, SVGIG (reference sequence). CDR3 amino acids: CAWRQGLAGDEQFF. The CDR3 DNA reads as TGTGCCTGGAGACAAGGGCTAGCCGGCGATGAGCAGTTCTTC. Full variable domain (rest looked up from reference TRBV30 and TRBJ2-1): SQTIHQWPATLVQPVGSPLSLECTVEGTSNPNLYWYRQAAGRGLQLLFYSVGIGQISSEVPQNLSASRPQDRQFILSSKKLLLSDSGFYLCAWRQGLAGDEQFFGPGTRLTVL.

J is TRBJ2-1 and V is TRBV5-6, with D perhaps TRBD1 (5 bases). Trimming pared 0 bases from V and 7 bases from J, leaving 14 bases between. Germline CDR1 reads SGHDT; CDR2 reads YYEEEE. The CDR3 has 15 residues. The CDR3 region is CASSLDGSGSNEQFF. The CDR3 DNA reads as TGTGCCAGCAGCTTGGACGGGTCAGGGTCGAATGAGCAGTTCTTC.

A single count supports this clone. This chain uses TRBV30 with TRBJ1-1; weak D call: TRBD1 (5 bases). Trimming left V 7 bases short and J 6 bases short, with 15 bases between. The germline gives CDR1 GTSNPN, CDR2 SVGIG (reference sequence). The CDR3 loop spans 12 amino acids. The CDR3 spells CAFRPGTAEAFF. The CDR3 region has the DNA TGTGCCTTCAGACCCGGGACTGCTGAAGCTTTCTTT.

This clone appeared a few times. The chain has TRBV6-5 and TRBJ2-1; 7 bases are a match to TRBD2. CDR3 length equals 14 residues. Germline V gene data show CDR1 as MNHEY and CDR2 as SVGAGI. J gave up 6 bases and V 6 bases, and 8 bases lay outside the gene matches. The CDR3 DNA sequence: TGTGCCAGCAGCCGGGGGGACCTCGGCAATGAGCAGTTCTTC. This encodes CASSRGDLGNEQFF.

This chain joins TRBV2 and TRBJ1-2; tentatively, D is TRBD1 (5 bases). Deletions cut 6 bases from V and 8 bases from J, with 13 bases between. Germline CDR1 is SNHLY and CDR2 is FYNNEI. There are 12 residues in the CDR3. The CDR3: CASRGGQRGYTF. CDR3 in DNA: TGTGCCAGCAGGGGGGGTCAGAGGGGCTACACCTTC.

The rearrangement links TRBV5-1 to TRBJ2-5; 11 nucleotides agree with TRBD2. After removal of 2 bases from V and 3 bases from J, the junction contained 9 bases not matched to a gene. Germline V CDR1 and CDR2: SGHRS, YFSETQ. The CDR3 is 17 amino acids. The CDR3 DNA follows: TGCGCCAGCAGCTTATCCCCCGGACTAGCGGGTGAAGAGACCCAGTACTTC. It encodes CASSLSPGLAGEETQYF. Based on the CDR3 plus reference TRBV5-1 and TRBJ2-5, the full variable domain is KAGVTQTPRYLIKTRGQQVTLSCSPISGHRSVSWYQQTPGQGLQFLFEYFSETQRNKGNFPGRFSGRQFSNSRSEMNVSTLELGDSALYLCASSLSPGLAGEETQYFGPGTRLLVL.

The gene calls are TRBV7-2 and TRBJ2-1; D is uncertain. This CDR3 is built from 16 residues. Germline V lookup: CDR1 SGHTA, CDR2 FQGNSA. V lost 4 bases, J lost 7 bases, and 20 bases lay in between. CDR3 region: CASSSGILLVGNEQFF. The CDR3 bases are TGTGCCAGCAGCTCCGGTATTCTCCTCGTTGGTAATGAGCAGTTCTTC.

This sequence joins TRBV7-9 and TRBJ2-2; the D is unclear. The CDR3 is made up of 14 amino acids. The V end lost 7 bases, the J end lost 4 bases, and 13 bases lay between the germline ends. Germline V lookup: CDR1 SEHNR, CDR2 FQNEAQ (reference sequence). The CDR3 is CASTTTGFTGELFF. DNA for the CDR3: TGTGCCAGCACCACCACCGGGTTCACCGGGGAGCTGTTTTTT.

V and J are TRBV6-5 and TRBJ1-2; D ambiguous. Germline V CDR1 and CDR2: MNHEY, SVGAGI. Trimming pared 2 bases from V and 8 bases from J, leaving 12 bases between. The CDR3 covers 13 residues. The CDR3 protein is CASSYGPDDGYTF. The CDR3 nucleotides are TGTGCCAGCAGTTACGGGCCTGATGACGGCTACACCTTC.

The chain carries TRBV7-2 and TRBJ1-2, with TRBD1 matching over 9 bases. The CDR3 consists of 15 residues. V shed 5 bases, J shed 6 bases, and the junction held 10 bases outside the gene matches. Germline CDR1 SGHTA, CDR2 FQGNSA. The CDR3 DNA sequence: TGTGCCAGCAGCCGCCCCGGGACAGGGTCCCATGGCTACACCTTC. It yields the protein CASSRPGTGSHGYTF. The full variable domain, its missing parts supplied by reference TRBV7-2 and TRBJ1-2, is GAGVSQSPSNKVTEKGKDVELRCDPISGHTALYWYRQSLGQGLEFLIYFQGNSAPDKSGLPSDRFSAERTGGSVSTLTIQRTQQEDSAVYLCASSRPGTGSHGYTFGSGTRLTVV.

The chain joins TRBV7-3 to TRBJ2-3; D might be TRBD2 (6 bases). Deletions cut 1 base from V and 1 base from J, with 9 bases between. This CDR3 comprises 15 residues. Germline V CDR1 and CDR2: SGHTA, FQGTGA. CDR3 amino acids: CASSLSGVGTDTQYF. CDR3 sequence (DNA): TGTGCCAGCAGCTTAAGCGGGGTAGGCACAGATACGCAGTATTTT. The whole variable domain, remainder taken from reference TRBV7-3 and TRBJ2-3, is GAGVSQTPSNKVTEKGKYVELRCDPISGHTALYWYRQSLGQGPEFLIYFQGTGAADDSGLPNDRFFAVRPEGSVSTLKIQRTERGDSAVYLCASSLSGVGTDTQYFGPGTRLTVL.

This chain links TRBV10-2 with TRBJ1-1; no clear D. Deletions cut 6 bases from V and 4 bases from J, with 9 bases between. From germline, CDR1 is WSHSY and CDR2 SAAADI. CDR3 length equals 12 residues. The DNA for the CDR3 is TGCGCCAGCAGCTTAGCGTTCACTGAAGCTTTCTTT. Translation: CASSLAFTEAFF.

The chain carries TRBV4-1 and TRBJ1-5, with D possibly TRBD1 on 6 matching bases. This CDR3 spans 14 amino acids. Germline V gene sequence: CDR1 MGHRA, CDR2 YSYEKL. With 4 bases removed from V and 2 bases from J, the gap between germline ends came to 9 bases. Here the CDR3 reads CASSPTGGNQPQHF. CDR3 in DNA: TGCGCCAGCAGCCCGACAGGTGGCAATCAGCCCCAGCATTTT.

This chain joins TRBV29-1 and TRBJ2-5; TRBD2 agrees at 10 bases. The CDR3 sequence is 17 residues long. Germline CDR1 and CDR2: SQVTM and ANQGSEA. With V trimmed by 7 bases and J by 5 bases, 19 bases remained unmatched. The CDR3 DNA reads as TGCAGCGCCGGACCCAGACTAGCGGGCCCCACCAGGGAGACCCAGTACTTC. Amino acid sequence: CSAGPRLAGPTRETQYF.